Below, 2 T cell receptor beta chains from the same sample are listed, as sequenced in a study of cytomegalovirus exposure and HLA in healthy donors (dated by TCRdb to 2016 to 2017). Receptor libraries were prepared by the immunoSEQ multiplex PCR assay. A mixture of 60 forward primers for TCR Vbeta segments and 13 reverse primers for TCR Jbeta segments was used in the multiplex PCR. TCRdb holds this immuneACCESS table with in-frame rearrangements only. Some clones are missing; in checked studies, unresolved V genes explain under half, and the rest has no known cause. The table for this sample records 130,000 to 150,000 clones. The ten biggest clones cover 1.5% to 2% of the sample. Specimen: PBMCs. The receptor set was obtained from a woman between 50 and 59 years old in good health and CMV-seronegative.

This rearrangement joins TRBV19 to TRBJ1-2, with a tentative D call TRBD1 (6 bases). The CDR3 length is 16 residues. V was pared by 5 bases and J by 0 bases, with 16 bases between. Germline-derived CDR1 and CDR2 are LNHDA and SQIVND (reference sequence). CDR3 DNA sequence: TGTGCCAGTAGTCCCCTCGACAGGTTTTCTAACTATGGCTACACCTTC. It yields the protein CASSPLDRFSNYGYTF. The variable domain in full, completed from reference TRBV19 and TRBJ1-2, reads DGGITQSPKYLFRKEGQNVTLSCEQNLNHDAMYWYRQDPGQGLRLIYYSQIVNDFQKGDIAEGYSVSREKKESFPLTVTSAQKNPTAFYLCASSPLDRFSNYGYTFGSGTRLTVV.

CDR3 protein: CASSAGLPPYEQYF. The CDR3 DNA reads as TGTGCCAGCAGCGCGGGACTACCCCCTTACGAGCAGTACTTC. This sequence joins TRBV9 and TRBJ2-7; TRBD2 matches 7 bases. The CDR3 is 14 amino acids. V shed 3 bases, J shed 4 bases, and the junction held 7 bases outside the gene matches. Germline CDR1 reads SGDLS; CDR2 reads YYNGEE.